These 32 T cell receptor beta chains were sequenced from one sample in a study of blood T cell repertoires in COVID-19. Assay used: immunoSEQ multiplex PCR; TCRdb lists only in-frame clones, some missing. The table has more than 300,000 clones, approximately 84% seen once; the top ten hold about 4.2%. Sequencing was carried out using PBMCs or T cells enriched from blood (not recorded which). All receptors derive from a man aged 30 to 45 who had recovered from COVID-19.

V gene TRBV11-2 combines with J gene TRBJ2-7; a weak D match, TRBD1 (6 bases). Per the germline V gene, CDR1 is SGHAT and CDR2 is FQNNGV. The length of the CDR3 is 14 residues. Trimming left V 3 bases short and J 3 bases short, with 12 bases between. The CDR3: CASSFQDSLYEQYF. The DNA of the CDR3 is TGTGCCAGCAGCTTCCAGGACAGCCTCTACGAGCAGTACTTC.

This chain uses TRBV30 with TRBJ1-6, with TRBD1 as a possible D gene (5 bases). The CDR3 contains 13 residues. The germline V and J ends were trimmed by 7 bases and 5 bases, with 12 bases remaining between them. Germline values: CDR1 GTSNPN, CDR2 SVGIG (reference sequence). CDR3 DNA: TGTGCCTCGGCCCGGGGGAATAATTCACCCCTCCACTTT. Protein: CASARGNNSPLHF.

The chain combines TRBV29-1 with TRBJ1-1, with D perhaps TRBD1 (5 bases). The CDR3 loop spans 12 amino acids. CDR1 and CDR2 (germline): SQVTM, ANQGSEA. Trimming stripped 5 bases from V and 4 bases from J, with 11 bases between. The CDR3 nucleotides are TGCAGCGTTACCTGGGGGGGCACTGAAGCTTTCTTT. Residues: CSVTWGGTEAFF.

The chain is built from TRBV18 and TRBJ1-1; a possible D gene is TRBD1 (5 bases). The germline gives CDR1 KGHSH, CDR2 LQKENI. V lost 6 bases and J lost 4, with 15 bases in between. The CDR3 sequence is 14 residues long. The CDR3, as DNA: TGTGCCAGCTCGGACACCAAGGGTGTCACTGAAGCTTTCTTT. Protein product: CASSDTKGVTEAFF.

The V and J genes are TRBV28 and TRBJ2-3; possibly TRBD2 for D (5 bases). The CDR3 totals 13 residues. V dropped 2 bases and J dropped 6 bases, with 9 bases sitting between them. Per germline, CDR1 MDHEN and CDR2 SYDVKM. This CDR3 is CASSLLASDTQYF. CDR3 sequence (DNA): TGTGCCAGCAGTTTACTAGCTTCGGATACGCAGTATTTT.

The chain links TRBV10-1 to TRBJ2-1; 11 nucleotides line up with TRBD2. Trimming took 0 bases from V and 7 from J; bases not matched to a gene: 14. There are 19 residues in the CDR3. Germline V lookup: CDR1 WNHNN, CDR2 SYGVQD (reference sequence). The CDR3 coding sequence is TGCGCCAGCAGTGAGTCGGTTGGTAGCGGGAGGGCAGTCTTGAATGAGCAGTTCTTC. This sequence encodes CASSESVGSGRAVLNEQFF.

In nucleotides, the CDR3 is TGTGCCAGCAGCTTAGCCCGGGACAGGACATACGAGCAGTACTTC. Translated, it gives CASSLARDRTYEQYF. J is TRBJ2-7 and V is TRBV7-9; 8 nucleotides match TRBD1. The CDR3 is 15 amino acids. The trim removed 0 bases at V and 4 bases at J, leaving 5 bases unmatched. The germline V gene has CDR1 SEHNR and CDR2 FQNEAQ (reference sequence). Drawing the rest from reference TRBV7-9 and TRBJ2-7, the complete variable domain is DTGVSQNPRHKITKRGQNVTFRCDPISEHNRLYWYRQTLGQGPEFLTYFQNEAQLEKSRLLSDRFSAERPKGSFSTLEIQRTEQGDSAMYLCASSLARDRTYEQYFGPGTRLTVT.

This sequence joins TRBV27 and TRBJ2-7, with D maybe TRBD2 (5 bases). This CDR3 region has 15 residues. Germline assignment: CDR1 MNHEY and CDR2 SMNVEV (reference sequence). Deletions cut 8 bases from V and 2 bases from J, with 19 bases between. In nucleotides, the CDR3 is TGTGCCAGCCATATGGGGAGAGTTAGCGCCTACGAGCAGTACTTC. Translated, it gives CASHMGRVSAYEQYF.

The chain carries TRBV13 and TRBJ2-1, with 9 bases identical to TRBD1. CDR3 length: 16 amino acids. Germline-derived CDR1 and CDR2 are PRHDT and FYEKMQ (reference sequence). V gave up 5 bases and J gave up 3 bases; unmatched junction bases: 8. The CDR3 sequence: CASSPGGTGNYNEQFF. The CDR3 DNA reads TGTGCCAGCAGCCCCGGGGGGACAGGGAACTACAATGAGCAGTTCTTC.

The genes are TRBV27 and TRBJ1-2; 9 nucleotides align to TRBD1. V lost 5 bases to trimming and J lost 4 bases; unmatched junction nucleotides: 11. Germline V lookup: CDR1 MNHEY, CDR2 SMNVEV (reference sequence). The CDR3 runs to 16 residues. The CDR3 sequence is CASSPITGTGPYGYTF. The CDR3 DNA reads TGTGCCAGCAGTCCAATCACCGGGACAGGGCCCTATGGCTACACCTTC.

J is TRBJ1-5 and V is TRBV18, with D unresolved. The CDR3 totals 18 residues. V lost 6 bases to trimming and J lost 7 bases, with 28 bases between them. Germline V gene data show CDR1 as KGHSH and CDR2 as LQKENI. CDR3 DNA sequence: TGTGCCAGCTCCTCCTACCCGCACCGGCCAGGTTCCAACCAGCCCCAGCATTTT. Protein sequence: CASSSYPHRPGSNQPQHF.

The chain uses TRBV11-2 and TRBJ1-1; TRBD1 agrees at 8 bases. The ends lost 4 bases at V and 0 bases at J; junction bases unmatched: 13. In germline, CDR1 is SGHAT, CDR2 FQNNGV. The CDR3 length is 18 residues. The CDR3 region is CASSSERQGPSLNTEAFF. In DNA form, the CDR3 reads TGTGCCAGCAGCTCAGAGAGACAGGGGCCATCACTGAACACTGAAGCTTTCTTT.

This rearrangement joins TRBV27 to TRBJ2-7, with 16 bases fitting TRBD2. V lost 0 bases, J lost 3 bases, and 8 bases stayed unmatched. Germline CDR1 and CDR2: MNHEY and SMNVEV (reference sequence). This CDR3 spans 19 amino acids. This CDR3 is CASSLSMGLAGGPIYEQYF. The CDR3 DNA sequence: TGTGCCAGCAGTTTATCTATGGGACTAGCGGGAGGGCCAATCTACGAGCAGTACTTC.

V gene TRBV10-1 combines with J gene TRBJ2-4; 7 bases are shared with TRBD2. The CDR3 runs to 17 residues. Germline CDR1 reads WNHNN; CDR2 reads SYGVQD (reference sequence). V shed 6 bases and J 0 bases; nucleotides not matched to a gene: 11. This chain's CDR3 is CASSPGGYTLAKNIQYF. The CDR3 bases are TGCGCCAGCAGCCCCGGGGGGTACACCTTAGCCAAAAACATTCAGTACTTC.

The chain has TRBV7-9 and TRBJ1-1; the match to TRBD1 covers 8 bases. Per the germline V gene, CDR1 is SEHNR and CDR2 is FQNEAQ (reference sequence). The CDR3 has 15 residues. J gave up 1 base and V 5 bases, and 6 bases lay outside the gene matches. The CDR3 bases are TGTGCCAGCAGCCCCTTGACAGGGGAGAACACTGAAGCTTTCTTT. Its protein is CASSPLTGENTEAFF.

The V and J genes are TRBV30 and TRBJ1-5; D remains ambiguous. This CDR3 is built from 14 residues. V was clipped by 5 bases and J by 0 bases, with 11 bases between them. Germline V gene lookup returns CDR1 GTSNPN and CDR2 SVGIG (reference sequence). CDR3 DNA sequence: TGTGCCTGGGGAAGGGAGTATAGCAATCAGCCCCAGCATTTT. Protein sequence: CAWGREYSNQPQHF.

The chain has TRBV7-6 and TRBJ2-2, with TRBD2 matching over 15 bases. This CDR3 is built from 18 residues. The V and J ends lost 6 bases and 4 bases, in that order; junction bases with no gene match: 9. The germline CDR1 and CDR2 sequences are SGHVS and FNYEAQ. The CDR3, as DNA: TGTGCCAGCAGAGGACTAGCGGGAGGGCCTTACGGCACCGGGGAGCTGTTTTTT. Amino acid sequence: CASRGLAGGPYGTGELFF.

The CDR3 DNA is TGTGCCAGCAGTTTCACAGGGGACAACACTGAAGCTTTCTTT. Protein product: CASSFTGDNTEAFF. The J gene is TRBJ1-1, the V gene TRBV28, with TRBD1 matching over 7 bases. The CDR3 loop spans 14 amino acids. The germline CDR1 and CDR2 sequences are MDHEN and SYDVKM. The junction had 3 bases not matched to a gene; V was cut back by 3 bases and J by 2 bases.

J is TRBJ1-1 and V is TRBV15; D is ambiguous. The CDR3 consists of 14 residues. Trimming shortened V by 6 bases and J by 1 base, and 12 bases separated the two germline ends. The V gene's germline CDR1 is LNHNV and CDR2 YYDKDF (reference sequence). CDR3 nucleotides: TGTGCCACCAGTTTATCTCCAGGGAACACTGAAGCTTTCTTT. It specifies CATSLSPGNTEAFF.

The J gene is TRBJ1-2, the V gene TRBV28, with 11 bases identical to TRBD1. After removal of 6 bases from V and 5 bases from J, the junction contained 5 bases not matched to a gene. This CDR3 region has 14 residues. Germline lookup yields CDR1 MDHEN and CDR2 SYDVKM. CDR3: CASRGTGGFYGYTF. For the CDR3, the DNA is TGTGCCAGCAGGGGGACAGGGGGGTTTTATGGCTACACCTTC.

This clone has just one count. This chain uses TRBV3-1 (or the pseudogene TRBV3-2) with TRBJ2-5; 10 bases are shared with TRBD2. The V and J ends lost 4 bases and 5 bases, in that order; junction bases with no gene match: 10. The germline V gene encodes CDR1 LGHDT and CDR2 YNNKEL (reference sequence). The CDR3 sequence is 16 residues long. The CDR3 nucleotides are TGTGCCAGCAGCCCCACCAGCGGGGGGGCCGGGGAGACCCAGTACTTC. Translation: CASSPTSGGAGETQYF.

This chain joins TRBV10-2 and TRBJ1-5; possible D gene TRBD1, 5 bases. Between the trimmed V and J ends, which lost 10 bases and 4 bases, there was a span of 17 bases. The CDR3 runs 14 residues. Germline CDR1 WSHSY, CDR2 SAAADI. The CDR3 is CATRGGSGNQPQHF. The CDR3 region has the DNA TGCGCCACACGTGGGGGTAGCGGGAATCAGCCCCAGCATTTT.

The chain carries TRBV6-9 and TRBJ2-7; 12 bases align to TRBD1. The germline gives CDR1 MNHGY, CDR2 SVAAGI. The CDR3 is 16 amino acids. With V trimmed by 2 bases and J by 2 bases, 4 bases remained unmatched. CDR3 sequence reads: CASSYKGQGAAYEQYF. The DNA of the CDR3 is TGTGCCAGCAGTTATAAGGGACAGGGGGCCGCCTACGAGCAGTACTTC.

The CDR3 loop is CASSSGTSYGYTF. The CDR3 DNA sequence: TGCGCCAGCAGCTCCGGGACATCCTATGGCTACACCTTC. The chain recombines TRBV5-1 with TRBJ1-2; perhaps TRBD1 as D (6 bases). The V end lost 3 bases, the J end lost 4 bases, and 10 bases lay between the germline ends. From germline, CDR1 is SGHRS and CDR2 YFSETQ. The CDR3 consists of 13 residues.

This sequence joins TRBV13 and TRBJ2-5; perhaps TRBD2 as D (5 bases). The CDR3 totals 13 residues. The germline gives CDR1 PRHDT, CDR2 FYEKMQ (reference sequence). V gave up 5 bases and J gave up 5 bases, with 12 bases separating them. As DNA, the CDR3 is TGTGCCAGCAGCCTCACTAGTGCGGAGACCCAGTACTTC. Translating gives CASSLTSAETQYF.

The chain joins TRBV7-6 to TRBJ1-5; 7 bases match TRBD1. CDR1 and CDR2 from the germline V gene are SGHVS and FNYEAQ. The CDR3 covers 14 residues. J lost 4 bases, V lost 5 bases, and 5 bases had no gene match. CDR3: CASSNTGVNQPQHF. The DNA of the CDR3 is TGTGCCAGCAGCAACACAGGGGTTAATCAGCCCCAGCATTTT.

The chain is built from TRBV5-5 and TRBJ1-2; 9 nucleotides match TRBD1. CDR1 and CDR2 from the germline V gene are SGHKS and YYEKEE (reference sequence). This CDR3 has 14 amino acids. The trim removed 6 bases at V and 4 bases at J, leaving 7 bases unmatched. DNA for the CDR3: TGTGCCAGCACCAGGGACAGGGAACCCTATGGCTACACCTTC. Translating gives CASTRDREPYGYTF.

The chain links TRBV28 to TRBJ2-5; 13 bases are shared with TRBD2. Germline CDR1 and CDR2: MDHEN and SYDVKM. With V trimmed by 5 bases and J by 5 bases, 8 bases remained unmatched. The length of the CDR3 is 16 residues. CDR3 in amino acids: CASSTGTSGMSETQYF. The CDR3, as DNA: TGTGCCAGCAGTACGGGGACTAGCGGGATGTCGGAGACCCAGTACTTC.

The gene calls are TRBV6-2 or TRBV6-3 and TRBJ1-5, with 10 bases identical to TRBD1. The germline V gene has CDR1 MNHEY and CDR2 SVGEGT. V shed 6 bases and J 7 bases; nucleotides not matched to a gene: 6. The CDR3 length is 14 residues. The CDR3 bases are TGTGCCAGCAGCTGGACAGGGGGTGGGCAGCCCCAGCATTTT. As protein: CASSWTGGGQPQHF.

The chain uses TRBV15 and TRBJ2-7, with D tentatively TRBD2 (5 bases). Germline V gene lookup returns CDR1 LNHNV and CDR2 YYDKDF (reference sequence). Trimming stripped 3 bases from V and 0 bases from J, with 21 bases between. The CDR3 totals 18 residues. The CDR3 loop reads CATSSPSGRGYGSYEQYF. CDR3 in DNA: TGTGCCACCAGCAGCCCCTCAGGACGGGGTTATGGCTCCTACGAGCAGTACTTC.

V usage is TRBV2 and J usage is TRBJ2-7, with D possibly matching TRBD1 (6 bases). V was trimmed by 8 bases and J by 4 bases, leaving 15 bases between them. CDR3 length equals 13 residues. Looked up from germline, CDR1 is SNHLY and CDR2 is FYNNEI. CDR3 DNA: TGTGCCAGCGTGGACAGAGAGAAGTACGAGCAGTACTTC. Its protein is CASVDREKYEQYF.

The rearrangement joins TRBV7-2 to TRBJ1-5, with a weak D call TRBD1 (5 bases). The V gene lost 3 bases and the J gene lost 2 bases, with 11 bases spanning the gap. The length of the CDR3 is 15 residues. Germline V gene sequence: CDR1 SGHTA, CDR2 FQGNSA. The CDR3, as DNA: TGTGCCAGCAGCTTTGCGACAGTTGGCAATCAGCCCCAGCATTTT. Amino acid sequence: CASSFATVGNQPQHF.